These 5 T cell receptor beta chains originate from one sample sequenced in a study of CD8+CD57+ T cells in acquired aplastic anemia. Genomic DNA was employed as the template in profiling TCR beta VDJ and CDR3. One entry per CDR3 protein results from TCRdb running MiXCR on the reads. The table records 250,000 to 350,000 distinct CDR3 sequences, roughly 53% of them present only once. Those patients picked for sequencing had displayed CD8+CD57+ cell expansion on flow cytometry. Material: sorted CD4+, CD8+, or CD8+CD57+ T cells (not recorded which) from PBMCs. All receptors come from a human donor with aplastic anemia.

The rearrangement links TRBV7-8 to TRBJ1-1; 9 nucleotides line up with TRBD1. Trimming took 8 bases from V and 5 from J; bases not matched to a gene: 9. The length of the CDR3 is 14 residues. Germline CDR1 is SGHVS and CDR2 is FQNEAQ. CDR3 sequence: CASDDGQGLTEAFF. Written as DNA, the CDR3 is TGTGCCAGCGATGATGGACAGGGGTTAACTGAAGCTTTCTTT.

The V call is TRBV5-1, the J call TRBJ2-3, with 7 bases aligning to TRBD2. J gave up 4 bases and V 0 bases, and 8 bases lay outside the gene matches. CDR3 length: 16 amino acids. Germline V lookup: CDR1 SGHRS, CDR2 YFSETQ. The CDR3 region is CASSLAGGRSPDTQYF. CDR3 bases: TGCGCCAGCAGCTTGGCGGGCGGGAGAAGTCCAGATACGCAGTATTTT.

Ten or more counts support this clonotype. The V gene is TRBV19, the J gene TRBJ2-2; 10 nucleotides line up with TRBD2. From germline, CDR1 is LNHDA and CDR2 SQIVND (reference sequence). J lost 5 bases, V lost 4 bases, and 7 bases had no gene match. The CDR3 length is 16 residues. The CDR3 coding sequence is TGTGCCAGTAGTAGGTCTAGCGGGAGTTGGACCGGGGAGCTGTTTTTT. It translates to CASSRSSGSWTGELFF.

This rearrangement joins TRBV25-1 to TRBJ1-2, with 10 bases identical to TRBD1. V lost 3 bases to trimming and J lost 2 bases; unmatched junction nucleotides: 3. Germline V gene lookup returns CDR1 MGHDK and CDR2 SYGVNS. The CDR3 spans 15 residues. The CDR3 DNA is TGTGCCAGCAGTGATCCGGGACAGGGGAACTATGGCTACACCTTC. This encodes CASSDPGQGNYGYTF.

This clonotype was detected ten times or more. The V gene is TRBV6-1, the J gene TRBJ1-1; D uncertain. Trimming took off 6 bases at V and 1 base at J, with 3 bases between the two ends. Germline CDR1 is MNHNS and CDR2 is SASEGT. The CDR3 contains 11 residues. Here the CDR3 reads CASRGNTEAFF. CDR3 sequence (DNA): TGTGCCAGCAGGGGGAACACTGAAGCTTTCTTT.